Below, 28 T cell receptor beta chains from the same sample are listed, as sequenced in a study of T cells in Graves' hyperthyroidism and ophthalmopathy. The CDR3 regions of TCR beta were amplified from RNA transcripts. The HTBI primer set was used in a first-round RT-PCR of the TCR CDR3. MiXCR, applied by TCRdb to the multiplex PCR reads, yields one record per CDR3 protein. The sample carries hundreds of thousands of distinct CDR3 sequences, more than 20% recorded once. Sample: blood. The receptors stem from a man aged 25-40 years with Graves' ophthalmopathy.

The gene calls are TRBV7-9 and TRBJ2-2, with D hard to call. The V gene lost 7 bases and the J gene lost 2 bases, with 5 bases spanning the gap. CDR1 is SEHNR and CDR2 is FQNEAQ in the germline V gene (reference sequence). This CDR3 has 12 amino acids. The CDR3 loop is CASTSNTGELFF. The CDR3 nucleotides read TGTGCCAGCACCTCAAACACCGGGGAGCTGTTTTTT.

This CDR3 reads CATSRDGGAETQYF. In DNA, the CDR3 is TGTGCCACCAGCAGAGACGGAGGTGCAGAGACCCAGTACTTC. The V call is TRBV15, the J call TRBJ2-5; maybe TRBD2 (5 bases). CDR1 LNHNV and CDR2 YYDKDF come from the germline V gene (reference sequence). The CDR3 extends over 14 amino acids. The ends were cut back, 0 bases at V and 4 bases at J, with 9 bases in the middle.

This clonotype was counted a few times. This chain links TRBV15 with TRBJ1-1; D remains ambiguous. The germline V and J ends were trimmed by 5 bases and 2 bases, with 9 bases remaining between them. There are 13 residues in the CDR3. The V gene's germline CDR1 is LNHNV and CDR2 YYDKDF (reference sequence). Here the CDR3 DNA reads TGTGCCACCAGCCGCGGGCCTAACACTGAAGCTTTCTTT. Its translation: CATSRGPNTEAFF.

This clonotype was seen a few times. This chain links TRBV12-3 or TRBV12-4 with TRBJ1-2; D remains ambiguous. V dropped 7 bases and J dropped 6 bases, with 12 bases sitting between them. There are 12 residues in the CDR3. CDR3 residues: CASTNLNDGYTF. In DNA form, the CDR3 reads TGTGCCAGCACCAATCTGAACGATGGCTACACCTTC.

The genes are TRBV9 and TRBJ2-3, with 10 positions matching TRBD2. Germline lookup yields CDR1 SGDLS and CDR2 YYNGEE. V dropped 0 bases and J dropped 7; count of bases not matched to a gene: 8. The length of the CDR3 is 16 residues. The CDR3 protein is CASSVARLAGEHTQYF. The CDR3 coding sequence is TGTGCCAGCAGCGTAGCTAGGCTAGCGGGAGAACATACGCAGTATTTT.

The chain uses TRBV6-1 and TRBJ2-7, with 7 bases that match TRBD1. CDR1 MNHNS and CDR2 SASEGT come from the germline V gene. The V segment lost 6 bases and the J segment 1 base; nucleotides outside the gene matches: 6. The CDR3 totals 14 residues. CDR3 sequence: CASSTGQVSYEQYF. The CDR3 DNA reads as TGTGCCAGCAGCACCGGACAGGTTTCCTACGAGCAGTACTTC.

This chain links TRBV20-1 with TRBJ2-5; D is undetermined. V shed 7 bases and J shed 4 bases, with 13 bases lying between them. CDR1 and CDR2 from the germline V gene are DFQATT and SNEGSKA (reference sequence). The CDR3 spans 12 residues. The CDR3 is CSVLQLPETQYF. The CDR3 coding sequence is TGCAGTGTCCTACAGCTCCCAGAGACCCAGTACTTC.

This clonotype was seen at least ten times. This CDR3 is CSASELMNTEAFF. The CDR3 region has the DNA TGCAGTGCTAGCGAGCTTATGAACACTGAAGCTTTCTTT. The chain uses TRBV20-1 and TRBJ1-1, with D unresolved. V gave up 3 bases and J gave up 0 bases, with 8 bases separating them. Germline V gene data show CDR1 as DFQATT and CDR2 as SNEGSKA (reference sequence). CDR3 length equals 13 residues.

This chain connects TRBV20-1 to TRBJ2-7; 10 bases are a match to TRBD2. The V gene end was trimmed by 1 base and the J gene end by 4 bases; junction bases not matched to a gene: 4. Germline CDR1 DFQATT, CDR2 SNEGSKA (reference sequence). The CDR3 contains 14 residues. In DNA form, the CDR3 reads TGCAGTGCTAGAGTGCTAGCGGGAGTTTACGAGCAGTACTTC. This gives the protein CSARVLAGVYEQYF.

This sequence joins TRBV5-5 and TRBJ1-4; D perhaps matches TRBD1 (6 bases). Germline CDR1 reads SGHKS; CDR2 reads YYEKEE (reference sequence). V lost 1 base and J lost 7, with 11 bases in between. The CDR3 is 14 residues long. The CDR3 sequence: CASSLTGTGEKLFF. Written as DNA, the CDR3 is TGTGCCAGCAGCTTGACAGGGACCGGTGAAAAACTGTTTTTT.

This clonotype was seen only a few times. The V call is TRBV24-1, the J call TRBJ2-5; D is perhaps TRBD2 (5 bases). Germline V CDR1 and CDR2: KGHDR, SFDVKD. The CDR3 is 12 amino acids. V lost 9 bases, J lost 7 bases, and 14 bases lay in between. CDR3 DNA: TGTGCCACCGCGGGCAGCACGCGGACCCAGTACTTC. It translates to CATAGSTRTQYF.

This clonotype was seen repeatedly, ten times or more. This chain connects TRBV5-1 to TRBJ1-2; D unresolved. Germline CDR1 SGHRS, CDR2 YFSETQ. The V gene lost 4 bases and the J gene lost 6 bases, with 16 bases spanning the gap. The CDR3 is made up of 14 amino acids. CDR3: CASSAGALTDGYTF. The CDR3 DNA sequence: TGCGCCAGCAGCGCTGGCGCGCTGACGGATGGCTACACCTTC.

This clonotype turned up a few times. This chain links TRBV4-1 with TRBJ1-6; 8 positions agree with TRBD1. This CDR3 region has 15 residues. CDR1 and CDR2 from the germline V gene are MGHRA and YSYEKL. Trimming at V came to 0 bases and at J to 10 bases, leaving 5 bases not matched to a gene. CDR3 region: CASSQDGQGASPLHF. The CDR3 DNA reads as TGCGCCAGCAGCCAAGATGGTCAGGGGGCCTCACCCCTCCACTTT.

The chain has TRBV20-1 and TRBJ2-7; TRBD1 agrees at 7 bases. The CDR3 is 15 amino acids. Germline CDR1 and CDR2: DFQATT and SNEGSKA (reference sequence). Losses at the gene ends were 6 bases for V and 0 bases for J; bases not matched to a gene: 11. In DNA, the CDR3 is TGCAGTGCCAGCTCTCCGGGACAGAGCTCCTACGAGCAGTACTTC. The encoded protein is CSASSPGQSSYEQYF.

This clonotype has more than one count but fewer than ten. The chain links TRBV12-3 or TRBV12-4 to TRBJ1-4, with 9 bases aligning to TRBD1. The V gene end was trimmed by 5 bases and the J gene end by 4 bases; junction bases not matched to a gene: 8. The CDR3 is 16 amino acids. The CDR3 coding sequence is TGTGCCAGCAGTCCGCCCGGGACAGGGATTAATGAAAAACTGTTTTTT. Its protein product is CASSPPGTGINEKLFF.

The chain combines TRBV7-2 with TRBJ2-1; D unresolved. Germline V lookup: CDR1 SGHTA, CDR2 FQGNSA. Trimming took 7 bases from V and 0 from J, leaving 7 bases between them. This CDR3 has 13 amino acids. Here the CDR3 DNA reads TGTGCCAGCAACGACCACTCCTACAATGAGCAGTTCTTC. This encodes CASNDHSYNEQFF.

There are many counts of this clonotype. DNA of the CDR3: TGTGCCAGCAGCTCGACCGGGACAGGGGACACTGAAGCTTTCTTT. Residues: CASSSTGTGDTEAFF. The chain is built from TRBV13 and TRBJ1-1, with 10 bases matching TRBD1. CDR1 is PRHDT and CDR2 is FYEKMQ in the germline V gene (reference sequence). The CDR3 covers 15 residues. With 4 bases clipped from V and 3 bases from J, the junction kept 5 bases outside the gene matches.

This clonotype was seen a handful of times. The CDR3 region is CSASRRSGLAGYQETQYF. The DNA for the CDR3 is TGCAGTGCTAGCCGCCGTTCCGGACTAGCGGGTTACCAAGAGACCCAGTACTTC. The chain combines TRBV20-1 with TRBJ2-5; 11 bases fit TRBD2. Trimming cost V 3 bases and J 0 bases; bases outside gene matches: 12. This CDR3 has 18 residues. Per germline, CDR1 DFQATT and CDR2 SNEGSKA (reference sequence).

Only a few counts were recorded for this clonotype. The rearrangement uses TRBV24-1 and TRBJ2-5; maybe TRBD2 (6 bases). CDR1 and CDR2 from the germline V gene are KGHDR and SFDVKD. Trimming stripped 6 bases from V and 1 base from J, with 8 bases between. The CDR3 contains 13 residues. CDR3: CATSSGVQETQYF. CDR3 bases: TGTGCCACCAGTTCGGGGGTCCAAGAGACCCAGTACTTC.

The V gene is TRBV7-2, the J gene TRBJ1-6; no reliable D call. The germline V gene has CDR1 SGHTA and CDR2 FQGNSA. V was trimmed by 4 bases and J by 10 bases, leaving 14 bases between them. This CDR3 has 14 amino acids. CDR3 DNA sequence: TGTGCCAGCAGCTCAATCCGGGCAGGCTCACCCCTCCACTTT. As protein: CASSSIRAGSPLHF.

This clonotype was found a few times. The CDR3 sequence: CSARGRAGDYGYTF. The CDR3, as DNA: TGCAGTGCTAGAGGTCGGGCGGGGGACTATGGCTACACCTTC. V usage is TRBV20-1 and J usage is TRBJ1-2, with D possibly TRBD1 on 5 matching bases. The CDR3 runs 14 residues. The germline gives CDR1 DFQATT, CDR2 SNEGSKA (reference sequence). The ends were cut back, 1 base at V and 3 bases at J, with 12 bases in the middle.

The rearrangement uses TRBV5-1 and TRBJ2-7; no clear D gene. The germline V and J ends were trimmed by 2 bases and 1 base, with 10 bases remaining between them. CDR1 SGHRS and CDR2 YFSETQ come from the germline V gene. This CDR3 comprises 14 residues. CDR3 nucleotides: TGCGCCAGCAGCTTTCAGATGGAGTCCTACGAGCAGTACTTC. It codes for CASSFQMESYEQYF. The full variable domain, with the rest looked up from reference TRBV5-1 and TRBJ2-7, is KAGVTQTPRYLIKTRGQQVTLSCSPISGHRSVSWYQQTPGQGLQFLFEYFSETQRNKGNFPGRFSGRQFSNSRSEMNVSTLELGDSALYLCASSFQMESYEQYFGPGTRLTVT.

This clonotype was seen repeatedly, ten times or more. V is TRBV12-5 and J is TRBJ2-2, with unresolved D. V was pared by 0 bases and J by 0 bases, with 14 bases between. The germline V gene has CDR1 LGHNT and CDR2 FRNRAP. The CDR3 is 18 residues long. The CDR3 protein is CASGLVLRGMANTGELFF. CDR3 nucleotides: TGTGCTAGTGGTTTGGTACTTCGAGGTATGGCGAACACCGGGGAGCTGTTTTTT.

This clonotype was recorded at least ten times. The V call is TRBV7-9, the J call TRBJ1-1; perhaps TRBD1 as D (5 bases). Trimming took off 5 bases at V and 5 bases at J, with 15 bases between the two ends. Germline CDR1 is SEHNR and CDR2 is FQNEAQ (reference sequence). The CDR3 runs to 14 residues. Written as DNA, the CDR3 is TGTGCCAGCAGCCTCAGCAGGGTGGGGACTGAAGCTTTCTTT. This translates into CASSLSRVGTEAFF.

The genes are TRBV13 and TRBJ2-7, with D possibly matching TRBD1 (5 bases). Germline lookup yields CDR1 PRHDT and CDR2 FYEKMQ (reference sequence). V lost 4 bases, J lost 7 bases, and 14 bases lay in between. This CDR3 contains 13 residues. CDR3 DNA: TGTGCCAGCAGCTCCGTTCTTCCAGGGGAGCAGTACTTC. It codes for CASSSVLPGEQYF.

This clonotype was counted a few times. The chain has TRBV7-9 and TRBJ2-5; 10 nucleotides match TRBD1. V was clipped by 0 bases and J by 4 bases; unmatched bases: 5. Germline V CDR1 and CDR2: SEHNR, FQNEAQ (reference sequence). This CDR3 has 16 amino acids. The CDR3 region has the DNA TGTGCCAGCAGCTTAGCTGGGGGACAGGGGAGAGAGACCCAGTACTTC. Translated, it gives CASSLAGGQGRETQYF. Drawing the rest from reference TRBV7-9 and TRBJ2-5, the complete variable domain is DTGVSQNPRHKITKRGQNVTFRCDPISEHNRLYWYRQTLGQGPEFLTYFQNEAQLEKSRLLSDRFSAERPKGSFSTLEIQRTEQGDSAMYLCASSLAGGQGRETQYFGPGTRLLVL.

In its sample, this clonotype was seen a few times. The V gene is TRBV7-8, the J gene TRBJ2-1, with D tentatively TRBD2 (5 bases). In germline, CDR1 is SGHVS, CDR2 FQNEAQ. The CDR3 runs to 15 residues. Trimming removed 4 bases from V and 2 bases from J, with 12 bases in between. The CDR3 nucleotides are TGTGCCAGCAGCTCCCGCGGGTCTACCTACAATGAGCAGTTCTTC. Protein sequence: CASSSRGSTYNEQFF. Looking up the rest from reference TRBV7-8 and TRBJ2-1 gives the full variable domain: GAGVSQSPRYKVAKRGQDVALRCDPISGHVSLFWYQQALGQGPEFLTYFQNEAQLDKSGLPSDRFFAERPEGSVSTLKIQRTQQEDSAVYLCASSSRGSTYNEQFFGPGTRLTVL.

This clonotype was recorded many times. This sequence joins TRBV27 and TRBJ1-1, with D unresolved. Germline V lookup: CDR1 MNHEY, CDR2 SMNVEV (reference sequence). There are 13 residues in the CDR3. Trimming pared 8 bases from V and 0 bases from J, leaving 10 bases between. The CDR3 DNA is TGTGCCAGCTGGTTATCCGTGAACACTGAAGCTTTCTTT. Translating gives CASWLSVNTEAFF.